What follows are 18 T cell receptor beta chains derived from one specimen sequenced in a study of shared clonotypes between healthy human individuals. Some clones are missing from TCRdb's copy, which holds only in-frame ones; the method was immunoSEQ multiplex PCR. The sample consists of 500,000 to 650,000 clones, around 76% of them appearing once. Sequencing was done on a sample of PBMCs. The source is a woman aged 40 to 50 in good health. Some clones in this sample may be carry-over from other donors' samples.

V gene TRBV5-1 combines with J gene TRBJ1-1; 11 bases are shared with TRBD1. Germline CDR1 SGHRS, CDR2 YFSETQ. This CDR3 is 17 amino acids long. Trimming cost V 4 bases and J 0 bases; bases outside gene matches: 8. The CDR3 reads CASSATGTGGMNTEAFF. Here the CDR3 DNA reads TGCGCCAGCAGCGCGACCGGGACAGGGGGAATGAACACTGAAGCTTTCTTT.

The chain couples TRBV4-2 to TRBJ2-6; D ambiguous. The CDR3 totals 17 residues. Per germline, CDR1 LGHNA and CDR2 YNFKEQ. Trimming stripped 0 bases from V and 4 bases from J, with 13 bases between. CDR3: CASSQEPTTSGANVLTF. CDR3 DNA: TGTGCCAGCAGCCAAGAACCAACAACGTCAGGGGCCAACGTCCTGACTTTC.

The CDR3 sequence: CAVAPTGPGELFF. The DNA of the CDR3 is TGTGCCGTAGCCCCTACGGGACCCGGGGAGCTGTTTTTT. The chain carries TRBV10-3 and TRBJ2-2; D assignment may be TRBD1 or TRBD2 (5 bases each). The CDR3 has 13 residues. V lost 11 bases and J lost 6, with 16 bases in between. Germline CDR1 reads ENHRY; CDR2 reads SYGVKD.

The chain employs TRBV25-1 and TRBJ2-7, with 7 bases fitting TRBD1. CDR3 length: 13 residues. V gave up 3 bases and J gave up 6 bases; unmatched junction bases: 5. Germline lookup yields CDR1 MGHDK and CDR2 SYGVNS. This CDR3 is CASSEGTEVEQYF. CDR3 coding DNA: TGTGCCAGCAGTGAGGGGACAGAAGTCGAGCAGTACTTC.

The genes are TRBV5-4 and TRBJ2-1, with 8 bases aligning to TRBD2. The germline CDR1 and CDR2 sequences are SGHNT and YYREEE (reference sequence). V shed 0 bases, J shed 6 bases, and the junction held 2 bases outside the gene matches. This CDR3 is built from 14 residues. The CDR3 loop reads CASSLAGRGNEQFF. In DNA form, the CDR3 reads TGTGCCAGCAGCTTGGCCGGGAGGGGCAATGAGCAGTTCTTC.

CDR3 nucleotides: TGTGCCAGCAGGGCGTATCCGACAGAGACCCAGTACTTC. The encoded protein is CASRAYPTETQYF. The rearrangement links TRBV2 to TRBJ2-5; no clear D. Germline V gives CDR1 SNHLY, CDR2 FYNNEI. The CDR3 is 13 amino acids. V dropped 6 bases and J dropped 4 bases, with 12 bases sitting between them.

This clone has a single count. The chain is built from TRBV19 and TRBJ2-5; 7 bases are a match to TRBD1. The CDR3 is made up of 14 amino acids. Trimming removed 10 bases from V and 1 base from J; junction bases left unmatched: 9. The germline gives CDR1 LNHDA, CDR2 SQIVND (reference sequence). The CDR3: CATNPTGIQETQYF. CDR3 in DNA: TGTGCCACCAACCCGACAGGGATCCAAGAGACCCAGTACTTC.

The genes are TRBV29-1 and TRBJ2-1; 13 nucleotides line up with TRBD2. Germline assignment: CDR1 SQVTM and CDR2 ANQGSEA. This CDR3 comprises 15 residues. V shed 6 bases and J 2 bases; nucleotides not matched to a gene: 4. CDR3 amino acids: CSVIGLAGAYNEQFF. In DNA, the CDR3 is TGCAGCGTCATCGGACTAGCGGGGGCCTACAATGAGCAGTTCTTC.

The chain is built from TRBV5-4 and TRBJ1-1; weak D call: TRBD1 (6 bases). Deletions cut 0 bases from V and 5 bases from J, with 23 bases between. Germline CDR1 reads SGHNT; CDR2 reads YYREEE (reference sequence). There are 18 residues in the CDR3. CDR3 coding DNA: TGTGCCAGCAGCTTGGTACAGCCCCCGCAGGGGTGGACTACTGAAGCTTTCTTT. Its protein product is CASSLVQPPQGWTTEAFF. Variable domain in full (rest from reference TRBV5-4 and TRBJ1-1): ETGVTQSPTHLIKTRGQQVTLRCSSQSGHNTVSWYQQALGQGPQFIFQYYREEENGRGNFPPRFSGLQFPNYSSELNVNALELDDSALYLCASSLVQPPQGWTTEAFFGQGTRLTVV.

The chain carries TRBV15 and TRBJ2-2, with D unresolved. With 4 bases removed from V and 6 bases from J, the gap between germline ends came to 12 bases. The CDR3 is 14 amino acids. Germline values: CDR1 LNHNV, CDR2 YYDKDF (reference sequence). The CDR3 protein is CATSTDGESGELFF. CDR3 nucleotide sequence: TGTGCCACCAGCACAGATGGGGAATCCGGGGAGCTGTTTTTT.

The V and J genes are TRBV7-7 and TRBJ2-1; D unresolved. CDR3 length equals 15 residues. CDR1 is SSHAT, CDR2 FNYEAQ, per germline (reference sequence). With 5 bases removed from V and 3 bases from J, the gap between germline ends came to 14 bases. The CDR3 loop is CASSPRRVNYNEQFF. Written as DNA, the CDR3 is TGTGCCAGCAGCCCCCGCCGCGTAAACTACAATGAGCAGTTCTTC.

V is TRBV28 and J is TRBJ2-7; 11 bases map to TRBD1. The trim removed 3 bases at V and 7 bases at J, leaving 8 bases unmatched. CDR3 size: 15 residues. In germline, CDR1 is MDHEN, CDR2 SYDVKM. CDR3 region: CASSLAGQGVGEQYF. In nucleotides, the CDR3 is TGTGCCAGCAGTTTGGCGGGACAGGGGGTAGGAGAGCAGTACTTC.

This clone was counted a single time. CDR3 in amino acids: CASSPGASGDTYNEQFF. In nucleotides, the CDR3 is TGTGCCAGCAGCCCAGGGGCTAGCGGGGATACCTACAATGAGCAGTTCTTC. The chain carries TRBV7-9 and TRBJ2-1; 9 bases are shared with TRBD2. The CDR3 totals 17 residues. The germline CDR1 and CDR2 sequences are SEHNR and FQNEAQ (reference sequence). V was pared by 5 bases and J by 2 bases, with 10 bases of the junction left unmatched.

This chain connects TRBV5-4 to TRBJ1-4; TRBD1 is a possible D gene (5 bases). This CDR3 spans 15 amino acids. Trimming pared 4 bases from V and 7 bases from J, leaving 17 bases between. In germline, CDR1 is SGHNT, CDR2 YYREEE (reference sequence). Here the CDR3 DNA reads TGTGCCAGCAGCCTTACGGGGGATTCCGGTGAAAAACTGTTTTTT. Protein product: CASSLTGDSGEKLFF.

The chain has TRBV5-1 and TRBJ2-3; perhaps D is TRBD1 or TRBD2 (5 bases each). V lost 1 base to trimming and J lost 0 bases, with 12 bases between them. CDR3 size: 16 residues. Germline values: CDR1 SGHRS, CDR2 YFSETQ. CDR3 bases: TGCGCCAGCAGCTTGTCGTGGGGGATTAGCACAGATACGCAGTATTTT. This encodes CASSLSWGISTDTQYF.

This chain links TRBV13 with TRBJ2-2; D is possibly TRBD2 (6 bases). The CDR3 is made up of 16 amino acids. V was trimmed by 2 bases and J by 3 bases, leaving 13 bases between them. CDR1 is PRHDT and CDR2 is FYEKMQ in the germline V gene (reference sequence). The CDR3 bases are TGTGCCAGCAGCTTATTTGGGGCGGGGTACACCGGGGAGCTGTTTTTT. This gives the protein CASSLFGAGYTGELFF.

The V gene is TRBV5-1, the J gene TRBJ2-5; unclear D gene. The CDR3 covers 13 residues. The V end lost 2 bases, the J end lost 1 base, and 6 bases lay between the germline ends. Germline loops: CDR1 SGHRS, CDR2 YFSETQ. The CDR3 protein is CASSFLRQETQYF. CDR3 coding DNA: TGCGCCAGCAGCTTCCTTCGCCAAGAGACCCAGTACTTC.

This chain links TRBV18 with TRBJ2-7; tentative D call: TRBD1 (6 bases). CDR3 length: 12 residues. V lost 10 bases and J lost 3, with 13 bases in between. Germline V gene sequence: CDR1 KGHSH, CDR2 LQKENI. CDR3 DNA sequence: TGTGCCATCCTGACAGGCTACTACGAGCAGTACTTC. It codes for CAILTGYYEQYF.